This record looks at one T cell receptor beta chain sequence and its context. Its antigen is undetermined. The CDR3 is 13 residues long. CDR1 is SGHRS, CDR2 YFSETQ, per germline. Trimming pared 3 bases from V and 5 bases from J, leaving 9 bases between. The sample comes from a study of vaccination effects on CD4 cells after COVID-19. Sequencing was preceded by expansion of antigen-specific CD4+ T cells with viral peptide pools in the ViraFEST assay. Cultured cells yielded isolated CD4+ T cells after approximately nine days. Either the BNT162b2 or mRNA-1273 vaccine was given to participants in two doses. At days 3 and 7, half of the medium was exchanged for IL-2 medium. The protocol was immunoSEQ multiplex PCR, while the TCRdb copy is restricted to in-frame clones and leaves out a portion. This table holds 80,000 to 95,000 clones, around four fifths found once. Study-wide findings and caveats: Clones from infection and from vaccination both contracted markedly late after vaccination.

V usage is TRBV5-1 and J usage is TRBJ2-1, with a tentative D call TRBD2 (5 bases). The sample here was CD4+ T cells from PBMCs cultured with HCoV-OC43 spike peptides, taken after COVID-19 vaccination. The subset: HCoV-OC43 spike overlapping peptide pool stimulation. The TCR originated in a human donor who received a COVID-19 vaccine. The CDR3 DNA is TGCGCCAGCAGCTATGGACTCGACAATGAGCAGTTCTTC. This encodes CASSYGLDNEQFF.